These T cell receptor beta chains were read from a single sample in a study of T cell responses to AZD1222 COVID-19 vaccine. TCRdb keeps only in-frame clones here, not all; method: immunoSEQ multiplex PCR. Seen here are 200,000 to 300,000 clones, about 92% observed once, and the top ten hold 0.55%. Sample: peripheral blood, taken on day 0 of AZD1222 vaccination. Every receptor here comes from an adult in good health. The CDR3 runs from the conserved cysteine through the conserved F or W. A D gene is named only where the DNA matches it firmly. Part of the rows lack a size; the others show once, few, many or a class for expanded clones.

.	TRBV6-5	TRBJ1-1	.	TGTGCCAGCAGAAGAATGGGGGGCAATGAAGCTTTCTTT	CASRRMGGNEAFF
.	TRBV12-3/TRBV12-4	TRBJ2-5	.	TGTGCCAGCAGTTTGAGCAGGGAGACCCAGTACTTC	CASSLSRETQYF
once	TRBV6-5	TRBJ2-7	.	TGTGCCAGCAGTTACACGCGGACAGCGTTATACGAGCAGTACTTC	CASSYTRTALYEQYF
once	TRBV5-1	TRBJ1-2	.	TGCGCCAGCAGCTTGGATTTGGGGAGGGGTGGCTACACCTTC	CASSLDLGRGGYTF
.	TRBV15	TRBJ2-1	.	TGTGCCACCAGCAGAGGAACAGGGCCGGGGAGACATGAGCAGTTCTTC	CATSRGTGPGRHEQFF
once	TRBV6-5	TRBJ2-7	TRBD1	TGTGCCAGCAGTTTTGGACAGGGGGTTAACTACGAGCAGTACTTC	CASSFGQGVNYEQYF
.	TRBV6-5	TRBJ1-5	.	TGTGCCAGCAAGGGTGGTGGGGAGCGGGCCCAGCATTTT	CASKGGGERAQHF
.	TRBV5-4	TRBJ2-3	TRBD1	TGTGCCAGCAGCTTGGTTGGGACAGGCACAGATACGCAGTATTTT	CASSLVGTGTDTQYF
few	TRBV14	TRBJ1-2	.	TGTGCCAGCAGCCAAGATCTTTCAACGGACGCGTATGGCTACACCTTC	CASSQDLSTDAYGYTF
.	TRBV6-2/TRBV6-3	TRBJ1-1	.	TGTGCCAGCAGTTACGCGGGGGCATCGAACACTGAAGCTTTCTTT	CASSYAGASNTEAFF
.	TRBV14	TRBJ1-2	.	TGTGCCAGCAGCCAAAGGACGGGGGAGGGCTACACCTTC	CASSQRTGEGYTF
.	TRBV4-2	TRBJ2-3	TRBD2	TGTGCCAGCAGCGGGGGGGTAGCGGAGACAGATACGCAGTATTTT	CASSGGVAETDTQYF
.	TRBV19	TRBJ2-1	TRBD2	TGTGCCAGTACCCCTCGCCGGGAGGGAGACAATGAGCAGTTCTTC	CASTPRREGDNEQFF
few	TRBV28	TRBJ2-2	.	TGTGCCAGCAGTTTCCTGACCGTGAACACCGGGGAGCTGTTTTTT	CASSFLTVNTGELFF
.	TRBV28	TRBJ1-1	.	TGTGCCAGCAGTTTGATCACGTCGGGGGACACTGAAGCTTTCTTT	CASSLITSGDTEAFF
.	TRBV29-1	TRBJ1-1	.	TGCAGCGCTCAAATAGGCAAATACACTGAAGCTTTCTTT	CSAQIGKYTEAFF
.	TRBV30	TRBJ2-7	.	TGTGCCTGGGGGGGAAACCGGGACGAGCAGTACTTC	CAWGGNRDEQYF
.	TRBV4-1	TRBJ1-1	.	TGCGCCAGCAGCCATCCCCAAAAGAGCCCGAACACTGAAGCTTTCTTT	CASSHPQKSPNTEAFF
.	TRBV7-9	TRBJ1-2	.	TGTGCCAGCAGCCCCCCGAATACAGCCTCATATGGCTACACCTTC	CASSPPNTASYGYTF
.	TRBV15	TRBJ2-3	TRBD1	TGTGCCACCAGCCCCGGACAGGGGAGCACAGATACGCAGTATTTT	CATSPGQGSTDTQYF
.	TRBV29-1	TRBJ2-7	.	TGCAGCGTTGAAGTCCCGGGCGGCGGGGTGTACGAGCAGTACTTC	CSVEVPGGGVYEQYF
.	TRBV2	TRBJ1-1	.	TGTGCCAGCACCGGGGGGGGGCGGAATGAAGCTTTCTTT	CASTGGGRNEAFF
.	TRBV28	TRBJ2-1	TRBD1	TGTGCCAGCAGGGGGACAGATTCCTACAATGAGCAGTTCTTC	CASRGTDSYNEQFF
.	TRBV3-1/TRBV3-2	TRBJ1-2	.	TGTGCCAGCAGCCAAGAAGGACGCTATGGCTACACCTTC	CASSQEGRYGYTF
.	TRBV5-1	TRBJ2-3	.	TGCGCCAGCAGCTTGGTGGGGACAGATACGCAGTATTTT	CASSLVGTDTQYF
.	TRBV2	TRBJ2-3	.	TGTGCCAGCAGTGAATATGGCCCAGATACGCAGTATTTT	CASSEYGPDTQYF
.	TRBV27	TRBJ1-5	.	TGTGCCAGCCCCCCTTGGGATCAGCCCCAGCATTTT	CASPPWDQPQHF
.	TRBV15	TRBJ1-2	.	TGTGCCACCAGCAGAGAAAGGTCATTATCTGGCTACACCTTC	CATSRERSLSGYTF
.	TRBV19	TRBJ1-5	.	TGTGCCAGTAGTATTGGAGGGATCCTCAATCAGCCCCAGCATTTT	CASSIGGILNQPQHF
.	TRBV5-4	TRBJ2-7	.	TGTGCCAGCAGCTTGGCCTGGACAGAAAGATGGTACTTC	CASSLAWTERWYF
.	TRBV28	TRBJ1-1	TRBD1	TGTGCCAGCAGTTTGAGGGGGACAGGGCACACTGAAGCTTTCTTT	CASSLRGTGHTEAFF
.	TRBV28	TRBJ2-7	.	TGTGCCAGCAGCAGTAGTCCCCGCTCCTACGAGCAGTACTTC	CASSSSPRSYEQYF
.	TRBV6-4	TRBJ2-3	TRBD2	TGTGCCAGCAGAACGATCCTTGACGGGGGGGCCACAGATACGCAGTATTTT	CASRTILDGGATDTQYF
.	TRBV5-4	TRBJ2-3	.	TGTGCCAGCAGCTTGGCCAGAAGCACAGATACGCAGTATTTT	CASSLARSTDTQYF
.	TRBV7-9	TRBJ1-4	.	TGTGCCAGCAGCTCCAGGGTTCCGGGTAATGAAAAACTGTTTTTT	CASSSRVPGNEKLFF
.	TRBV15	TRBJ2-3	.	TGTGCCACCAGCCGGGACTTCACAGATACGCAGTATTTT	CATSRDFTDTQYF
.	TRBV19	TRBJ2-4	TRBD2	TGTGCCAGTAGTATGATGAACCGGGACGGGGGGATTCAGTACTTC	CASSMMNRDGGIQYF
.	TRBV19	TRBJ2-5	TRBD2	TGTGCCAGCAGCGGGAGGGTCCAAGAGACCCAGTACTTC	CASSGRVQETQYF
.	TRBV6-5	TRBJ1-1	.	TGTGCCAGCAGTTACTCCCAGGTGAGGGACACTGAAGCTTTCTTT	CASSYSQVRDTEAFF
.	TRBV10-1	TRBJ2-5	.	TGCGCCAGCAGTGAGCCGGACCTAGGGGGGACCCAGTACTTC	CASSEPDLGGTQYF
.	TRBV5-1	TRBJ2-2	.	TGCGCCAGCAGCTTCGACATGAACACCGGGGAGCTGTTTTTT	CASSFDMNTGELFF
.	TRBV6-2/TRBV6-3	TRBJ2-1	.	TGTGCCAGCAGTTACGAGTGGGAGCAGTTCTTC	CASSYEWEQFF
.	TRBV2	TRBJ2-4	.	TGTGCCAGCAGTGTTTCAGAAAAAAACATTCAGTACTTC	CASSVSEKNIQYF
.	TRBV19	TRBJ2-1	TRBD1	TGTGCCAGTAGTCACAGGGGCGGCAATGAGCAGTTCTTC	CASSHRGGNEQFF
.	TRBV9	TRBJ1-2	TRBD1	TGTGCCAGCAGCGTAGTGGACAGGACGTATGGCTACACCTTC	CASSVVDRTYGYTF